This record covers a single T cell receptor (beta chain). The source of the sample is a study of blood T cell repertoires in COVID-19. CDR3 size: 15 residues. The germline V gene encodes CDR1 LNHDA and CDR2 SQIVND (reference sequence). Unmatched junction bases numbered 10, after V lost 6 bases and J lost 4 bases. As processed by the authors: Scientists estimated how many nucleated cells there were by amplifying reference gene primers. Profiling relied on immunoSEQ multiplex PCR, and the TCRdb table lists in-frame clones only, not all of them. The V and J calls and the clone size are those of that table, but D and trimming were determined from the DNA. The table records 30,000 or so clones, approximately 87% of them present only once.

This sequence joins TRBV19 and TRBJ1-2; 8 bases are a match to TRBD1. Source material: peripheral blood. The source is a human donor in a cohort sampled during active COVID-19. The CDR3 coding sequence is TGTGCCAGTAGAACCGGGACAGGAACCTTCTATGGCTACACCTTC. It is translated as CASRTGTGTFYGYTF.